A single sample is the source of the 4 T cell receptor beta chains below, sequenced in a study of response to subunit inactivated influenza vaccine. Using its own MiXCR run on the RT-PCR reads, TCRdb lists one record per CDR3 protein. The data show about 190,000 distinct CDR3 sequences, with over 13% seen just once and approximately 27% held by the top ten. Sequenced material: CD8+ T cells sorted from PBMCs, taken more than 4 days after vaccination. Receptor source: a man aged 45 to 65 who received an inactivated influenza vaccine.

The chain carries TRBV4-1 and TRBJ1-1; perhaps TRBD1 as D (5 bases). This CDR3 is built from 15 residues. Trimming shortened V by 1 base and J by 0 bases, and 9 bases separated the two germline ends. From germline, CDR1 is MGHRA and CDR2 YSYEKL. CDR3 DNA: TGCGCCAGCAGCCAAGTGGGACTACTGAACACTGAAGCTTTCTTT. This encodes CASSQVGLLNTEAFF.

The chain is built from TRBV4-2 and TRBJ2-2; D not certain. Germline lookup yields CDR1 LGHNA and CDR2 YNFKEQ. This CDR3 contains 14 residues. The V end was cut by 1 base, the J end by 5 bases, with 8 bases between. The CDR3 reads CASSQAVGTGELFF. For the CDR3, the DNA is TGTGCCAGCAGCCAAGCGGTGGGAACCGGGGAGCTGTTTTTT.

The chain recombines TRBV27 with TRBJ1-1, with 8 bases identical to TRBD1. Germline loops: CDR1 MNHEY, CDR2 SMNVEV (reference sequence). V lost 5 bases to trimming and J lost 1 base; unmatched junction nucleotides: 6. The CDR3 has 15 amino acids. This CDR3 is CASSTYRGRNTEAFF. CDR3 sequence (DNA): TGTGCCAGCAGTACCTACAGGGGGAGGAACACTGAAGCTTTCTTT.

The rearrangement joins TRBV28 to TRBJ2-3; D is unclear. Germline V lookup: CDR1 MDHEN, CDR2 SYDVKM. Between the trimmed V and J ends, which lost 6 bases and 1 base, there was a span of 11 bases. The CDR3 runs 14 residues. CDR3 loop: CASRPTRGTDTQYF. The CDR3 bases are TGTGCCAGCAGGCCCACAAGGGGCACAGATACGCAGTATTTT.